One sample yielded the 22 T cell receptor beta chains listed below, sequenced in a study of T cell responses to AZD1222 COVID-19 vaccine. Here immunoSEQ multiplex PCR was the method, and the copy in TCRdb shows in-frame clones only, minus some. The sample holds roughly 110,000 clones, 92% seen once. This specimen was peripheral blood, taken 28 days after the second AZD1222 dose. These receptors were collected from an adult who received the AZD1222 COVID-19 vaccine.

This chain uses TRBV5-6 with TRBJ1-4; 11 nucleotides agree with TRBD1. The CDR3 loop spans 17 amino acids. Per germline, CDR1 SGHDT and CDR2 YYEEEE. Germline trimming cut 4 bases from V and 6 bases from J; bases unmatched to any gene: 11. The CDR3 here is CASSGGTGGPSYEKLFF. The CDR3 coding sequence is TGTGCCAGCAGCGGAGGGACAGGGGGACCCAGTTATGAAAAACTGTTTTTT.

The table lists this clone with a count of one. The rearrangement links TRBV12-3 or TRBV12-4 to TRBJ1-1; D not certain. V was trimmed by 4 bases and J by 7 bases, leaving 13 bases between them. The CDR3 is made up of 13 amino acids. CDR3 DNA sequence: TGTGCCAGCAGTTACCTAGCTGGGAGTGAAGCTTTCTTT. Its translation is CASSYLAGSEAFF.

The chain carries TRBV5-5 and TRBJ1-1; D unclear. The CDR3 runs to 13 residues. Germline V CDR1 and CDR2: SGHKS, YYEKEE (reference sequence). V was clipped by 2 bases and J by 1 base, with 6 bases between them. The chain's CDR3 is CASSLRKNTEAFF. The CDR3, as DNA: TGTGCCAGCAGCTTACGGAAGAACACTGAAGCTTTCTTT. The full variable domain, with the rest looked up from reference TRBV5-5 and TRBJ1-1, is DAGVTQSPTHLIKTRGQQVTLRCSPISGHKSVSWYQQVLGQGPQFIFQYYEKEERGRGNFPDRFSARQFPNYSSELNVNALLLGDSALYLCASSLRKNTEAFFGQGTRLTVV.

This clone occurred once. This sequence joins TRBV11-1 and TRBJ2-7, with D perhaps given as TRBD1 or TRBD2 (5 bases each). CDR1 is SGHAT, CDR2 FQDESV, per germline (reference sequence). The CDR3 totals 16 residues. Trimming took off 4 bases at V and 1 base at J, with 17 bases between the two ends. CDR3 in DNA: TGTGCCAGCAGCTCGCTTGGGACGAGCGGATCCTACGAGCAGTACTTC. Its protein is CASSSLGTSGSYEQYF.

CDR3 in DNA: TGTGCCAGCAGTGCGGAACAGGGGGCCAGCGAGCAGTACTTC. Translation: CASSAEQGASEQYF. This chain joins TRBV25-1 and TRBJ2-7; TRBD1 agrees at 9 bases. CDR3 length: 14 amino acids. V shed 4 bases and J 6 bases; nucleotides not matched to a gene: 7. Germline CDR1 reads MGHDK; CDR2 reads SYGVNS.

This clone was seen only a few times. The chain recombines TRBV19 with TRBJ1-2; 10 nucleotides line up with TRBD1. V dropped 10 bases and J dropped 8; count of bases not matched to a gene: 4. The CDR3 sequence is 11 residues long. The germline gives CDR1 LNHDA, CDR2 SQIVND (reference sequence). The CDR3 reads CATGTGVGYTF. For the CDR3, the DNA is TGTGCCACCGGGACAGGGGTCGGCTACACCTTC.

This clone has a single count. In nucleotides, the CDR3 is TGTGCCAGCTCACCACTCAGGGCAACGGGCAACTATGGCTACACCTTC. Translation: CASSPLRATGNYGYTF. The chain uses TRBV18 and TRBJ1-2; a weak D match, TRBD1 (5 bases). V lost 1 base, J lost 2 bases, and 14 bases lay in between. The CDR3 is 16 residues long. Germline V gives CDR1 KGHSH, CDR2 LQKENI.

The chain joins TRBV11-1 to TRBJ1-1, with a possible D match to TRBD1 (5 bases). Germline V gene lookup returns CDR1 SGHAT and CDR2 FQDESV (reference sequence). The CDR3 runs to 13 residues. Trimming pared 2 bases from V and 6 bases from J, leaving 10 bases between. The CDR3 here is CASSLRGIAEAFF. CDR3 bases: TGTGCCAGCAGCTTACGGGGGATAGCTGAAGCTTTCTTT.

The chain joins TRBV14 to TRBJ2-7; TRBD1 matches 7 bases. This CDR3 has 13 residues. V trimming: 6 bases; J trimming: 6 bases; junction bases outside the gene matches: 8. CDR1 is SGHDN, CDR2 FVKESK, per germline. CDR3 amino acids: CASRGDRNSEQYF. CDR3 in DNA: TGTGCCAGCAGGGGGGACAGAAATTCCGAGCAGTACTTC.

This rearrangement joins TRBV6-4 to TRBJ2-3; 8 nucleotides agree with TRBD2. With 4 bases clipped from V and 1 base from J, the junction kept 4 bases outside the gene matches. The CDR3 runs 15 residues. Germline V gives CDR1 MRHNA, CDR2 SNTAGT. This CDR3 reads CASSVSSGGTDTQYF. The CDR3 DNA reads TGTGCCAGCAGTGTGAGTAGCGGGGGCACAGATACGCAGTATTTT.

The V and J genes are TRBV7-9 and TRBJ2-3, with D perhaps matching TRBD1 or TRBD2 (5 bases each). Germline V gene data show CDR1 as SEHNR and CDR2 as FQNEAQ (reference sequence). Trimming removed 0 bases from V and 1 base from J, with 5 bases in between. The CDR3 consists of 14 residues. CDR3 amino acids: CASSLAGGTDTQYF. The CDR3 nucleotides read TGTGCCAGCAGCTTAGCGGGGGGCACAGATACGCAGTATTTT.

V and J are TRBV28 and TRBJ1-2, with 7 positions matching TRBD1. CDR1 MDHEN and CDR2 SYDVKM come from the germline V gene. J lost 3 bases, V lost 6 bases, and 7 bases had no gene match. The CDR3 is 14 amino acids. CDR3 amino acids: CASSLGTEHYGYTF. The DNA of the CDR3 is TGTGCCAGCAGCCTGGGGACAGAGCACTATGGCTACACCTTC.

This clone showed up just once. This chain connects TRBV7-3 to TRBJ2-2, with TRBD1 matching over 11 bases. Germline CDR1 SGHTA, CDR2 FQGTGA. The V and J ends lost 7 bases and 9 bases, in that order; junction bases with no gene match: 7. This CDR3 region has 14 residues. DNA for the CDR3: TGTGCCAGCACCCGGGACAGGGGGTCCCGGGAGCTGTTTTTT. It encodes CASTRDRGSRELFF.

This chain links TRBV12-5 with TRBJ1-2, with 10 bases aligning to TRBD1. V gave up 3 bases and J gave up 4 bases; unmatched junction bases: 11. The CDR3 totals 17 residues. Germline V CDR1 and CDR2: LGHNT, FRNRAP. In DNA, the CDR3 is TGTGCTAGTGGTTTCCTGACAGGGGGCCTATCAAGCTATGGCTACACCTTC. Its protein is CASGFLTGGLSSYGYTF.

The chain links TRBV9 to TRBJ2-3, with a weak D call TRBD2 (6 bases). Trimming left V 4 bases short and J 1 base short, with 13 bases between. The CDR3 is 15 residues long. CDR1 and CDR2 from the germline V gene are SGDLS and YYNGEE. In DNA form, the CDR3 reads TGTGCCAGCAGCCATAGCGGCTACCGCACAGATACGCAGTATTTT. It specifies CASSHSGYRTDTQYF.

The gene calls are TRBV9 and TRBJ2-1; 8 bases map to TRBD2. The CDR3 contains 16 residues. V lost 6 bases to trimming and J lost 5 bases; unmatched junction nucleotides: 13. In germline, CDR1 is SGDLS, CDR2 YYNGEE. This CDR3 reads CASTDRPSGGNNEQFF. The CDR3 bases are TGTGCCAGCACCGATCGGCCCAGCGGGGGAAACAATGAGCAGTTCTTC.

The gene calls are TRBV9 and TRBJ2-7, with 8 bases identical to TRBD1. CDR3 size: 14 residues. The germline V gene has CDR1 SGDLS and CDR2 YYNGEE. The V segment lost 4 bases and the J segment 5 bases; nucleotides outside the gene matches: 8. The CDR3 nucleotides are TGTGCCAGCAGCATACAGGGGGTGGCGGACGAGCAGTACTTC. Protein: CASSIQGVADEQYF.

This clone was recorded once. For the CDR3, the DNA is TGTGCCAGCACAAAACAGGGGAACCAGCCCCAGCATTTT. Its protein product is CASTKQGNQPQHF. The gene calls are TRBV28 and TRBJ1-5; 7 positions match TRBD1. Germline CDR1 and CDR2: MDHEN and SYDVKM. With 7 bases clipped from V and 7 bases from J, the junction kept 7 bases outside the gene matches. The CDR3 contains 13 residues. Full variable domain (remainder filled in from reference TRBV28 and TRBJ1-5): DVKVTQSSRYLVKRTGEKVFLECVQDMDHENMFWYRQDPGLGLRLIYFSYDVKMKEKGDIPEGYSVSREKKERFSLILESASTNQTSMYLCASTKQGNQPQHFGDGTRLSIL.

The rearrangement uses TRBV7-3 and TRBJ2-3, with unresolved D. The CDR3 is 15 amino acids. Between the trimmed V and J ends, which lost 3 bases and 0 bases, there was a span of 10 bases. Germline values: CDR1 SGHTA, CDR2 FQGTGA. The CDR3 spells CASSFQATSTDTQYF. For the CDR3, the DNA is TGTGCCAGCAGCTTTCAGGCGACAAGCACAGATACGCAGTATTTT.

CDR3 protein: CASSFGYTDTQYF. The CDR3 DNA follows: TGCGCCAGCAGCTTTGGATACACAGATACGCAGTATTTT. V usage is TRBV5-1 and J usage is TRBJ2-3; D remains ambiguous. V lost 2 bases and J 2 bases, leaving 6 bases between the germline ends. From germline, CDR1 is SGHRS and CDR2 YFSETQ. This CDR3 contains 13 residues.

In this sample, this clone turned up once. The chain uses TRBV6-6 and TRBJ1-1; D gene uncertain. Per germline, CDR1 MNHNY and CDR2 SVGAGI (reference sequence). The CDR3 contains 11 residues. The V end lost 6 bases, the J end lost 1 base, and 3 bases lay between the germline ends. The CDR3 sequence is CASSRNTEAFF. The CDR3 nucleotides are TGTGCCAGCAGCCGGAACACTGAAGCTTTCTTT.

The genes are TRBV5-1 and TRBJ1-1, with D possibly TRBD1 on 5 matching bases. Germline-derived CDR1 and CDR2 are SGHRS and YFSETQ. This CDR3 contains 15 residues. With 0 bases removed from V and 5 bases from J, the gap between germline ends came to 14 bases. Here the CDR3 reads CASSLDEGRRTEAFF. The DNA for the CDR3 is TGCGCCAGCAGCTTGGACGAGGGGAGGAGGACTGAAGCTTTCTTT.